These T cell receptor beta chains were read from a single sample in a study of blood T cells in healthy people across ages. One entry per CDR3 protein results from TCRdb running MiXCR on the 5' RACE reads. The sample consists of about 600,000 distinct CDR3 sequences, under 55% of them appearing once. The sequenced sample was blood. The receptors shown here come from a man older than 75 in good health. The CDR3 runs from the conserved cysteine through the conserved F or W. Fields, in order: clone size, D gene, J gene, V gene, CDR3 DNA, CDR3 protein. The D gene is left open where the match is weak. Size values are once, few and many counts, or a class for expanded clones, and some rows have none.

size: NA; D: NA; J: TRBJ2-1; V: TRBV20-1; DNA: TGCAGTGCTCGTTACAATGAGCAGTTCTTC; CDR3: CSARYNEQFF
size: NA; D: NA; J: TRBJ1-6; V: TRBV3-1; DNA: TGTGCCAGCAGCCAAGATTGCAGTTCGTTGTCACCCCTCCACTTT; CDR3: CASSQDCSSLSPLHF
size: NA; D: NA; J: TRBJ2-2; V: TRBV2; DNA: TGTGCCAGCAGTGAACTGGGGGGGGGCCCCGGGGAGCTGTTTTTT; CDR3: CASSELGGGPGELFF
size: few; D: TRBD2; J: TRBJ2-7; V: TRBV5-1; DNA: TGCGCCAGCAGCCCCCCACTAGCGGAAGAGCAGTACTTC; CDR3: CASSPPLAEEQYF
size: NA; D: NA; J: TRBJ2-1; V: TRBV5-6; DNA: TGTGCCAGCAGCTTGGCCTTATCCGGGGGAAATGAGCAGTTCTTC; CDR3: CASSLALSGGNEQFF
size: few; D: NA; J: TRBJ1-2; V: TRBV25-1; DNA: TGTGCCAGCAGTGAACAGGCTTATGGCTACACCTTC; CDR3: CASSEQAYGYTF
size: many; D: NA; J: TRBJ1-6; V: TRBV6-5; DNA: TGTGCCAGCAGTTACTCGTCAGGCGGCCTCGCTTCACCCCTCCACTTT; CDR3: CASSYSSGGLASPLHF
size: NA; D: TRBD1; J: TRBJ2-7; V: TRBV4-3; DNA: TGCGCCAGCAGCCTATCTAACCGGGACAGGGTCCACGAGCAGTACTTC; CDR3: CASSLSNRDRVHEQYF
size: NA; D: TRBD1; J: TRBJ2-7; V: TRBV7-2; DNA: TGTGCCAGCAGCGGACGGACAGGGCTCCTCTACGAGCAGTACTTC; CDR3: CASSGRTGLLYEQYF
size: NA; D: TRBD2; J: TRBJ2-7; V: TRBV10-3; DNA: TGTGCCATCAATTGGCAACTAGCGGGTACCAATGAGCAGTACTTC; CDR3: CAINWQLAGTNEQYF
size: few; D: TRBD1; J: TRBJ2-7; V: TRBV29-1; DNA: TGCAGCGTCACCTCCGGGACAGGGATCTCCTACGAGCAGTACTTC; CDR3: CSVTSGTGISYEQYF
size: NA; D: TRBD2; J: TRBJ2-3; V: TRBV20-1; DNA: TGCAGTGCTAGAGATCCCCCCGGGGGGGCTACAGATACGCAGTATTTT; CDR3: CSARDPPGGATDTQYF
size: NA; D: NA; J: TRBJ2-7; V: TRBV7-2; DNA: TGTGCCAGCAGCCCCCGACCCGGGACATACCAACCACTCTCCTACGAGCAGTACTTC; CDR3: CASSPRPGTYQPLSYEQYF
size: few; D: NA; J: TRBJ1-2; V: TRBV21-1; DNA: TGTGCCAGCAATAGGACAGGAACAAACTATGGCTACACCTTC; CDR3: CASNRTGTNYGYTF
size: NA; D: NA; J: TRBJ2-5; V: TRBV14; DNA: TGTGCCAGCAGCCACAGGCAAATGGTGGAGACCCAGTACTTC; CDR3: CASSHRQMVETQYF
size: few; D: TRBD1; J: TRBJ1-1; V: TRBV7-9; DNA: TGTGCCGGCTTGACAGGGGGCACTGAAGCTTTCTTT; CDR3: CAGLTGGTEAFF
size: NA; D: NA; J: TRBJ2-1; V: TRBV27; DNA: TGTGCCAGCAGTCCTGCGGGACGGTTGAATGAGCAGTTCTTC; CDR3: CASSPAGRLNEQFF
size: NA; D: TRBD1; J: TRBJ2-7; V: TRBV5-1; DNA: TGCGCCAGCAGCTGGACAGGGGACGAGCAGTACTTC; CDR3: CASSWTGDEQYF
size: NA; D: NA; J: TRBJ1-6; V: TRBV12-3/TRBV12-4; DNA: TGTGCCAGCAGCACGGGAGTTATCGGTTCACCCCTCCACTTT; CDR3: CASSTGVIGSPLHF
size: NA; D: TRBD1; J: TRBJ1-5; V: TRBV20-1; DNA: TGCAGTGCTAGCCAGAGGGGGGGACAGGGGAATCAGCCCCAGCATTTT; CDR3: CSASQRGGQGNQPQHF
size: once; D: NA; J: TRBJ2-3; V: TRBV7-9; DNA: TGTGCCAGCAGCCCGACATCCGACATGGATACGCAGTATTTT; CDR3: CASSPTSDMDTQYF
size: NA; D: NA; J: TRBJ1-2; V: TRBV20-1; DNA: TGCAGTGCTATGGGGGGGGAGGTTCGGGATGGCTACACCTTC; CDR3: CSAMGGEVRDGYTF
size: once; D: NA; J: TRBJ2-3; V: TRBV20-1; DNA: TGCAGTGCTGGGAGCAAGCGGGGCACAGATACGCAGTATTTT; CDR3: CSAGSKRGTDTQYF
size: NA; D: NA; J: TRBJ2-5; V: TRBV3-1; DNA: TGTGCCAGCAGCCAAGGAAGGATAGAGACCCAGTACTTC; CDR3: CASSQGRIETQYF
size: NA; D: NA; J: TRBJ2-3; V: TRBV20-1; DNA: TGCAGTGCTACCCGTCCGGGATCGCGGGCAGATACGCAGTATTTT; CDR3: CSATRPGSRADTQYF
size: NA; D: NA; J: TRBJ2-3; V: TRBV5-4; DNA: TGTGCCAGCAGCCACGGGCGGACTAGCACAGATACGCAGTATTTT; CDR3: CASSHGRTSTDTQYF
size: NA; D: NA; J: TRBJ2-1; V: TRBV5-1; DNA: TGCGCCAGCAGCTTGGGATACGATGAGCAGTTCTTC; CDR3: CASSLGYDEQFF
size: NA; D: TRBD1; J: TRBJ1-4; V: TRBV28; DNA: TGTGCCAGCAGTATACGTACCGGGACAGGGAGGGAAAAACTGTTTTTT; CDR3: CASSIRTGTGREKLFF
size: NA; D: NA; J: TRBJ2-7; V: TRBV5-1; DNA: TGCGCCAGCAGCTTTAACAGAGGAATCTCCTACGAGCAGTACTTC; CDR3: CASSFNRGISYEQYF
size: few; D: NA; J: TRBJ1-5; V: TRBV6-5; DNA: TGTGCCCGCAAAAGCAATCAGCCCCAGCATTTT; CDR3: CARKSNQPQHF
size: once; D: NA; J: TRBJ2-7; V: TRBV7-9; DNA: TGTGCCAGCAGCTTAGGTCGTCAGGGCCACGAGCAGTACTTC; CDR3: CASSLGRQGHEQYF
size: NA; D: NA; J: TRBJ2-3; V: TRBV7-3; DNA: TGTGCCAGCAGCTCCCTTAGGCAGGGGGGTCTGAGAGATACGCAGTATTTT; CDR3: CASSSLRQGGLRDTQYF
size: many; D: NA; J: TRBJ2-1; V: TRBV24-1; DNA: TGTGCCACCAGTGTCTCCCAAAGGAATGAGCAGTTCTTC; CDR3: CATSVSQRNEQFF
size: few; D: NA; J: TRBJ2-7; V: TRBV6-5; DNA: TGTGCCAGCAGTGACTCAGGCAAGTCAGAGCAGTACTTC; CDR3: CASSDSGKSEQYF
size: few; D: TRBD2; J: TRBJ2-7; V: TRBV29-1; DNA: TGCAGCGTTCGGCGGGGGTGCGAGCAGTACTTC; CDR3: CSVRRGCEQYF
size: few; D: TRBD1; J: TRBJ2-6; V: TRBV6-5; DNA: TGTGCCAGCAGTTACTTAGGGACAGCCAGCTCTGGGGCCAACGTCCTGACTTTC; CDR3: CASSYLGTASSGANVLTF
size: NA; D: NA; J: TRBJ2-1; V: TRBV5-1; DNA: TGCGCCAGCAGCGGTGGGACATTACCAAATGAGCAGTTCTTC; CDR3: CASSGGTLPNEQFF
size: NA; D: NA; J: TRBJ1-4; V: TRBV6-2/TRBV6-3; DNA: TGTGCCAGCAGTTACGATTCGGCAACTAATGAAAAACTGTTTTTT; CDR3: CASSYDSATNEKLFF
size: NA; D: NA; J: TRBJ2-1; V: TRBV28; DNA: TGTGCCAGCAGCCGAGATGCCCAGGACAATGAGCAGTTCTTC; CDR3: CASSRDAQDNEQFF
size: once; D: NA; J: TRBJ2-5; V: TRBV9; DNA: TGTGCCAGCAGCGGTCCAACTCCGCAAGAGACCCAGTACTTC; CDR3: CASSGPTPQETQYF
size: NA; D: NA; J: TRBJ2-1; V: TRBV6-1; DNA: TGTGCCAGCAGTGATGCTCCGAGCTCCTACAATGAGCAGTTCTTC; CDR3: CASSDAPSSYNEQFF
size: NA; D: NA; J: TRBJ1-1; V: TRBV7-9; DNA: TGTGCCAGCAGCTTTGGAGGACCAGGGGCTGAAGCTTTCTTT; CDR3: CASSFGGPGAEAFF
size: NA; D: NA; J: TRBJ2-3; V: TRBV3-1; DNA: TGTGCCAGCAGCCTCGGTCAGGGGGGGAATACAGATACGCAGTATTTT; CDR3: CASSLGQGGNTDTQYF
size: NA; D: NA; J: TRBJ2-7; V: TRBV4-3; DNA: TGCGCCAGCAGCCAAGATACCGGGACCTACGAGCAGTACTTC; CDR3: CASSQDTGTYEQYF
size: NA; D: TRBD2; J: TRBJ2-7; V: TRBV7-2; DNA: TGTGCCAGCAGCCAGGGACTAGCGGGAGCTTTTCCCTACAATGAGCAGTACTTC; CDR3: CASSQGLAGAFPYNEQYF
size: many; D: NA; J: TRBJ1-2; V: TRBV4-2; DNA: TGTGCCAGCAGCAGGGGCGAAAACTATGGCTACACCTTC; CDR3: CASSRGENYGYTF
size: NA; D: NA; J: TRBJ2-5; V: TRBV27; DNA: TGTGCCAGCAGAGTAGGACTACTCGGGACCCAGTACTTC; CDR3: CASRVGLLGTQYF
size: few; D: NA; J: TRBJ2-7; V: TRBV10-2; DNA: TGCGCCAGCAGTGAAGCAGGGAGGCACGAGCAGTACTTC; CDR3: CASSEAGRHEQYF
size: NA; D: NA; J: TRBJ2-3; V: TRBV20-1; DNA: TGCAGTGCTCCAGGGGAAGGGGGTCGGACAGATACGCAGTATTTT; CDR3: CSAPGEGGRTDTQYF
size: NA; D: TRBD2; J: TRBJ2-1; V: TRBV6-2/TRBV6-3; DNA: TGTGCCAGCGGCCTGCCGAGCGGGAACTACAATGAGCAGTTCTTC; CDR3: CASGLPSGNYNEQFF
size: few; D: NA; J: TRBJ2-1; V: TRBV7-2; DNA: TGTGCCAGCAGCTTAGTCGTTCGAGACAATGAGCAGTTCTTC; CDR3: CASSLVVRDNEQFF
size: few; D: NA; J: TRBJ2-3; V: TRBV10-3; DNA: TGTGCCATCAGTGAGGTTACTAGTTCGGATACGCAGTATTTT; CDR3: CAISEVTSSDTQYF
size: NA; D: TRBD2; J: TRBJ2-3; V: TRBV7-9; DNA: TGTGCCAGCAGCTTCCAGGAGGGGCGGGAGGACAGCACAGATACGCAGTATTTT; CDR3: CASSFQEGREDSTDTQYF
size: NA; D: NA; J: TRBJ2-3; V: TRBV30; DNA: TGTGCCTGGACGTCGGGGACCGACGCAGATACGCAGTATTTT; CDR3: CAWTSGTDADTQYF
size: NA; D: NA; J: TRBJ2-1; V: TRBV7-2; DNA: TGTACCAGCAGCTTAGATGTGGGTAATAAGGTGCAGTTCTTC; CDR3: CTSSLDVGNKVQFF